The 31 T cell receptor beta chains given below trace back to one sample, sequenced in a study of blood T cell repertoires in COVID-19. TCRdb's table, derived via immunoSEQ multiplex PCR, lists solely in-frame clones and lacks some. The sample includes over 100,000 clones, roughly nine tenths of them seen just once. Material: peripheral blood. The source is a woman aged 70-85 years with COVID-19, enrolled during active disease.

The V gene is TRBV7-2, the J gene TRBJ1-5; no reliable D call. Germline assignment: CDR1 SGHTA and CDR2 FQGNSA. Trimming took off 0 bases at V and 2 bases at J, with 8 bases between the two ends. CDR3 length: 15 residues. This chain's CDR3 is CASSLAVDRNQPQHF. The CDR3 nucleotides read TGTGCCAGCAGCTTAGCTGTAGATCGCAATCAGCCCCAGCATTTT.

The chain carries TRBV11-2 and TRBJ2-7, with 12 nucleotides matching TRBD2. This CDR3 has 17 amino acids. The V segment lost 3 bases and the J segment 3 bases; nucleotides outside the gene matches: 9. Germline values: CDR1 SGHAT, CDR2 FQNNGV. CDR3 coding DNA: TGTGCCAGCAGCTTTGGTTTCGGACTAGCGGGGAACTACGAGCAGTACTTC. It codes for CASSFGFGLAGNYEQYF.

The chain employs TRBV11-2 and TRBJ1-2, with D tentatively TRBD1 (6 bases). The germline V gene encodes CDR1 SGHAT and CDR2 FQNNGV. This CDR3 comprises 15 residues. With 5 bases removed from V and 1 base from J, the gap between germline ends came to 14 bases. CDR3 region: CASSANRADNYGYTF. The CDR3 DNA reads TGTGCCAGCAGCGCCAACAGGGCCGATAACTATGGCTACACCTTC. Supplemented by reference TRBV11-2 and TRBJ1-2, the full variable domain reads EAGVAQSPRYKIIEKRQSVAFWCNPISGHATLYWYQQILGQGPKLLIQFQNNGVVDDSQLPKDRFSAERLKGVDSTLKIQPAKLEDSAVYLCASSANRADNYGYTFGSGTRLTVV.

This CDR3 reads CASSSFGGLTDTQYF. As DNA, the CDR3 is TGTGCCAGCAGCTCCTTTGGCGGCCTCACAGATACGCAGTATTTT. This sequence joins TRBV7-3 and TRBJ2-3; no reliable D call. Germline V lookup: CDR1 SGHTA, CDR2 FQGTGA. The CDR3 length is 15 residues. Trimming stripped 4 bases from V and 2 bases from J, with 13 bases between.

This clone was detected only once. DNA of the CDR3: TGTGCCAGCGTTGGGGCAGGGGGCCGGTACAATGAGCAGTTCTTC. The encoded protein is CASVGAGGRYNEQFF. This sequence joins TRBV5-6 and TRBJ2-1; 8 nucleotides agree with TRBD1. The germline V gene has CDR1 SGHDT and CDR2 YYEEEE. The J segment lost 4 bases and the V segment lost 7 bases, leaving 10 bases of the junction unmatched. The CDR3 consists of 15 residues.

The rearrangement joins TRBV25-1 to TRBJ2-7; unclear D gene. Looked up from germline, CDR1 is MGHDK and CDR2 is SYGVNS. V was clipped by 3 bases and J by 5 bases, with 11 bases between them. This CDR3 comprises 13 residues. The CDR3 DNA follows: TGTGCCAGCAGTGATCGGCGGATAGACGAGCAGTACTTC. The encoded protein is CASSDRRIDEQYF.

The gene calls are TRBV5-1 and TRBJ1-2; 9 bases are shared with TRBD1. Trimming removed 4 bases from V and 3 bases from J; junction bases left unmatched: 4. Germline V gives CDR1 SGHRS, CDR2 YFSETQ. This CDR3 contains 14 residues. The DNA for the CDR3 is TGCGCCAGCAGCAAGGGACAGGGATACTATGGCTACACCTTC. The encoded protein is CASSKGQGYYGYTF.

The chain carries TRBV14 and TRBJ2-4; D possibly corresponds to TRBD2 (6 bases). The CDR3 consists of 15 residues. CDR1 SGHDN and CDR2 FVKESK come from the germline V gene. V was cut by 3 bases and J by 1 base, with 10 bases left in between. DNA of the CDR3: TGTGCCAGCAGCCAGGTCGGGGGTGCCAAAAACATTCAGTACTTC. As protein: CASSQVGGAKNIQYF.

The chain combines TRBV15 with TRBJ1-1; D is unclear. V was pared by 0 bases and J by 6 bases, with 14 bases between. The CDR3 covers 15 residues. Germline V gene lookup returns CDR1 LNHNV and CDR2 YYDKDF (reference sequence). The CDR3 DNA reads TGTGCCACCAGCAGAGATCCAGGAGCGGTCTCTGAAGCTTTCTTT. It specifies CATSRDPGAVSEAFF. Together with reference TRBV15 and TRBJ1-1, the CDR3 gives the full variable domain: DAMVIQNPRYQVTQFGKPVTLSCSQTLNHNVMYWYQQKSSQAPKLLFHYYDKDFNNEADTPDNFQSRRPNTSFCFLDIRSPGLGDTAMYLCATSRDPGAVSEAFFGQGTRLTVV.

This chain joins TRBV5-1 and TRBJ2-4, with D perhaps TRBD2 (5 bases). Trimming pared 0 bases from V and 7 bases from J, leaving 14 bases between. CDR3 length: 15 amino acids. Germline V gene lookup returns CDR1 SGHRS and CDR2 YFSETQ. Written as DNA, the CDR3 is TGCGCCAGCAGCTTGGGGGCCCCAGGCGGGAACATTCAGTACTTC. As protein: CASSLGAPGGNIQYF.

The chain combines TRBV6-6 with TRBJ1-2, with 7 positions matching TRBD1. The CDR3 spans 16 residues. Germline CDR1 and CDR2: MNHNY and SVGAGI (reference sequence). V dropped 7 bases and J dropped 4; count of bases not matched to a gene: 15. In nucleotides, the CDR3 is TGTGCCAGCACCCAGGCACAGACAGGGCCTCTCTATGGCTACACCTTC. The encoded protein is CASTQAQTGPLYGYTF.

This sequence joins TRBV29-1 and TRBJ1-4, with D uncertain. Looked up from germline, CDR1 is SQVTM and CDR2 is ANQGSEA. V gave up 7 bases and J gave up 6 bases, with 15 bases separating them. This CDR3 contains 13 residues. In DNA form, the CDR3 reads TGCAGCGCGAAGCGGGGATCTGATGAAAAACTGTTTTTT. This encodes CSAKRGSDEKLFF.

The J gene is TRBJ2-1, the V gene TRBV12-5; 12 nucleotides align to TRBD2. J was trimmed by 3 bases and V by 5 bases; bases with no gene match: 5. Germline lookup yields CDR1 LGHNT and CDR2 FRNRAP. The CDR3 has 16 amino acids. As DNA, the CDR3 is TGTGCTAGTGGTCCCGGGACTAGCGGGCTCTACAATGAGCAGTTCTTC. Translated, it gives CASGPGTSGLYNEQFF.

The chain employs TRBV20-1 and TRBJ2-2, with 12 bases matching TRBD1. CDR1 DFQATT and CDR2 SNEGSKA come from the germline V gene (reference sequence). The CDR3 loop spans 17 amino acids. Trimming cost V 3 bases and J 4 bases; bases outside gene matches: 9. CDR3 DNA: TGCAGTGCTAGTCATCGAGGGACAGGGGGCTTCACCGGGGAGCTGTTTTTT. It is translated as CSASHRGTGGFTGELFF.

This chain uses TRBV5-4 with TRBJ1-1; TRBD1 agrees at 10 bases. Germline values: CDR1 SGHNT, CDR2 YYREEE (reference sequence). The CDR3 runs to 15 residues. Trimming at V came to 4 bases and at J to 5 bases, leaving 8 bases not matched to a gene. The CDR3 protein is CASSGATGGWTEAFF. CDR3 coding DNA: TGTGCCAGCAGCGGGGCGACAGGGGGCTGGACTGAAGCTTTCTTT.

This rearrangement joins TRBV10-3 to TRBJ2-1, with 11 bases fitting TRBD2. This CDR3 has 20 amino acids. The germline CDR1 and CDR2 sequences are ENHRY and SYGVKD. The trim removed 0 bases at V and 6 bases at J, leaving 16 bases unmatched. The CDR3 region is CAISESGLAGRRIFTNEQFF. CDR3 DNA: TGTGCCATCAGTGAGTCTGGACTAGCGGGCCGGCGGATATTTACCAATGAGCAGTTCTTC.

The chain combines TRBV5-1 with TRBJ1-6; 7 nucleotides match TRBD1. In germline, CDR1 is SGHRS, CDR2 YFSETQ. The V and J ends lost 0 bases and 10 bases, in that order; junction bases with no gene match: 7. The CDR3 loop spans 15 amino acids. The CDR3 spells CASSLGQGTGSPLHF. In DNA form, the CDR3 reads TGCGCCAGCAGCTTGGGACAGGGTACGGGATCACCCCTCCACTTT.

V is TRBV9 and J is TRBJ1-1; D is unclear. The germline V gene has CDR1 SGDLS and CDR2 YYNGEE. The CDR3 sequence is 15 residues long. V was trimmed by 5 bases and J by 5 bases, leaving 19 bases between them. The CDR3 reads CASRGTRGGETEAFF. CDR3 bases: TGTGCCAGCAGGGGCACCCGTGGCGGGGAGACTGAAGCTTTCTTT.

The chain joins TRBV15 to TRBJ2-7; no reliable D call. CDR1 and CDR2 from the germline V gene are LNHNV and YYDKDF (reference sequence). The CDR3 consists of 12 residues. V gave up 0 bases and J gave up 2 bases, with 2 bases separating them. The CDR3 DNA is TGTGCCACCAGCAGAGATACCTACGAGCAGTACTTC. This encodes CATSRDTYEQYF.

The chain couples TRBV9 to TRBJ1-4; 7 nucleotides match TRBD1. This CDR3 has 15 amino acids. V gave up 3 bases and J gave up 5 bases; unmatched junction bases: 7. Germline values: CDR1 SGDLS, CDR2 YYNGEE. The CDR3 loop is CASSAYGTENEKLFF. The CDR3 DNA reads as TGTGCCAGCAGCGCATACGGGACAGAGAATGAAAAACTGTTTTTT.

This clone appeared once. The V and J genes are TRBV20-1 and TRBJ2-7; a weak D match, TRBD2 (6 bases). Trimming took off 3 bases at V and 2 bases at J, with 20 bases between the two ends. The CDR3 is made up of 16 amino acids. The germline V gene has CDR1 DFQATT and CDR2 SNEGSKA (reference sequence). CDR3 region: CSASPPLAAVPYEQYF. The CDR3 DNA sequence: TGCAGTGCTAGTCCTCCACTAGCAGCCGTGCCCTACGAGCAGTACTTC.

The chain links TRBV5-1 to TRBJ1-6; 9 bases map to TRBD1. CDR1 SGHRS and CDR2 YFSETQ come from the germline V gene. CDR3 length: 14 amino acids. The junction had 5 bases not matched to a gene; V was cut back by 5 bases and J by 8 bases. CDR3 region: CASSSTGGDSPLHF. CDR3 in DNA: TGCGCCAGCAGTTCGACAGGGGGTGATTCACCCCTCCACTTT.

CDR3 coding DNA: TGTGCCAGCAGCGTTATTCTGAGGGTCGAGCAGTACTTC. It encodes CASSVILRVEQYF. J is TRBJ2-7 and V is TRBV5-6; D possibly corresponds to TRBD2 (5 bases). Trimming removed 4 bases at V and 6 bases at J, with 14 bases between. Looked up from germline, CDR1 is SGHDT and CDR2 is YYEEEE. There are 13 residues in the CDR3.

This clone showed up just once. The CDR3 DNA sequence: TGTGCCAGCAGCTCGACAGGGGCGAACACCGGGGAGCTGTTTTTT. This translates into CASSSTGANTGELFF. The chain recombines TRBV7-3 with TRBJ2-2; 8 nucleotides match TRBD1. The CDR3 has 15 residues. The trim removed 4 bases at V and 0 bases at J, leaving 1 base unmatched. CDR1 SGHTA and CDR2 FQGTGA come from the germline V gene.

The chain employs TRBV2 and TRBJ2-7; 8 bases agree with TRBD1. Trimming at V came to 5 bases and at J to 5 bases, leaving 14 bases not matched to a gene. Germline-derived CDR1 and CDR2 are SNHLY and FYNNEI. The CDR3 consists of 16 residues. The CDR3 DNA follows: TGTGCCAGCAGTCCCATCGACAGGGGTGGATTGGACGAGCAGTACTTC. Its protein product is CASSPIDRGGLDEQYF.

The chain carries TRBV12-5 and TRBJ2-1; TRBD2 is a possible D gene (6 bases). Germline V gene sequence: CDR1 LGHNT, CDR2 FRNRAP. This CDR3 region has 12 residues. V was trimmed by 1 base and J by 8 bases, leaving 6 bases between them. CDR3 sequence (DNA): TGTGCTAGTGGTTTGGGGGGGGATGAGCAGTTCTTC. Protein: CASGLGGDEQFF.

This rearrangement joins TRBV7-3 to TRBJ2-3; 7 nucleotides agree with TRBD1. The ends lost 10 bases at V and 4 bases at J; junction bases unmatched: 8. CDR1 and CDR2 from the germline V gene are SGHTA and FQGTGA. The CDR3 extends over 13 amino acids. In DNA form, the CDR3 reads TGTGCCACCTCGGGGACAGCCTCAGATACGCAGTATTTT. This gives the protein CATSGTASDTQYF.

On this clone: Other nucleotide sequences in the sample specify the same CDR3. The chain employs TRBV5-1 and TRBJ2-3, with a tentative D call TRBD2 (7 bases). This CDR3 spans 16 amino acids. From germline, CDR1 is SGHRS and CDR2 YFSETQ. The germline V and J ends were trimmed by 4 bases and 0 bases, with 15 bases remaining between them. The CDR3 region has the DNA TGCGCCAGCAGCCTAGAAGGGGGGGCGAGCACAGATACGCAGTATTTT. As protein: CASSLEGGASTDTQYF.

The rearrangement links TRBV12-3 or TRBV12-4 to TRBJ1-1, with 7 positions matching TRBD1. With 7 bases clipped from V and 9 bases from J, the junction kept 5 bases outside the gene matches. The CDR3 runs 11 residues. The CDR3 nucleotides read TGTGCCAGCATCTCGGGACAGAAAGCTTTCTTT. It yields the protein CASISGQKAFF.

J is TRBJ1-6 and V is TRBV21-1; TRBD1 was called by the table and not checked on the DNA. TRBV21-1 is a pseudogene segment. The CDR3 runs 17 residues. This CDR3 reads CASSQGTRSSYNSPLHF. Here the CDR3 DNA reads TGTGCCAGCAGCCAAGGGACAAGGAGCTCCTATAATTCACCCCTCCACTTT.

Turning to this clone: A read error may account for a junction end that differs from germline. The chain combines TRBV15 with TRBJ2-1, with D possibly TRBD1 on 5 matching bases. The CDR3 has 15 residues. Germline V gives CDR1 LNHNV, CDR2 YYDKDF (reference sequence). CDR3 DNA: TGTGCCACAAGCATCTTGCAGGGAACCTACAATGAGCAGTTCTTC. This encodes CATSILQGTYNEQFF.